Listed below are T cell receptor beta chains from one sample, sequenced in a study of T cell responses to AZD1222 COVID-19 vaccine. TCRdb keeps only in-frame clones here, not all; method: immunoSEQ multiplex PCR. The sample yields 130,000 or so clones, 91% seen once. Sequenced material: peripheral blood, taken 28 days after the second AZD1222 dose. These receptors originate from an adult who received the AZD1222 COVID-19 vaccine. CDR3s include the opening cysteine and the closing phenylalanine or tryptophan. Fields, in order: clone size, J gene, V gene, D gene, CDR3 protein, CDR3 DNA. A D gene is named only where the DNA matches it firmly. Part of the rows lack a size; the others show once, few, many or a class for expanded clones.

clone size: .; J gene: TRBJ1-6; V gene: TRBV6-5; D gene: .; CDR3 protein: CASSLGRLGSPLHF; CDR3 DNA: TGTGCCAGCAGTCTGGGGCGGTTAGGTTCACCCCTCCACTTT
clone size: .; J gene: TRBJ1-1; V gene: TRBV7-9; D gene: .; CDR3 protein: CASSARGQYPPNTEAFF; CDR3 DNA: TGTGCCAGCAGCGCGCGGGGACAATATCCGCCCAACACTGAAGCTTTCTTT
clone size: .; J gene: TRBJ1-5; V gene: TRBV3-1/TRBV3-2; D gene: .; CDR3 protein: CASSQDSRGDQPQHF; CDR3 DNA: TGTGCCAGCAGCCAAGATTCTAGAGGCGATCAGCCCCAGCATTTT
clone size: .; J gene: TRBJ2-1; V gene: TRBV24-1; D gene: TRBD2; CDR3 protein: CATSLSSGRRNEQFF; CDR3 DNA: TGTGCCACCAGCCTTTCTAGCGGGAGGCGGAATGAGCAGTTCTTC
clone size: .; J gene: TRBJ1-3; V gene: TRBV5-8; D gene: .; CDR3 protein: CASSLELPSNTIYF; CDR3 DNA: TGTGCCAGCAGCTTGGAGCTCCCCTCAAACACCATATATTTT
clone size: once; J gene: TRBJ1-2; V gene: TRBV19; D gene: .; CDR3 protein: CASSLVNYGYTF; CDR3 DNA: TGTGCCAGTAGTCTGGTTAACTATGGCTACACCTTC
clone size: once; J gene: TRBJ2-1; V gene: TRBV5-1; D gene: TRBD2; CDR3 protein: CASSPQPTSGAGDEQFF; CDR3 DNA: TGCGCCAGCAGCCCCCAACCCACTAGCGGGGCGGGGGATGAGCAGTTCTTC
clone size: .; J gene: TRBJ1-4; V gene: TRBV2; D gene: .; CDR3 protein: CASSSQGSVEKLFF; CDR3 DNA: TGTGCCAGCAGTTCTCAGGGATCGGTTGAAAAACTGTTTTTT
clone size: .; J gene: TRBJ2-3; V gene: TRBV9; D gene: TRBD2; CDR3 protein: CASSGTSARTDTQYF; CDR3 DNA: TGTGCCAGCAGCGGAACTAGCGCCCGCACAGATACGCAGTATTTT
clone size: .; J gene: TRBJ1-2; V gene: TRBV11-3; D gene: .; CDR3 protein: CASSPGGLNYGYTF; CDR3 DNA: TGTGCCAGCAGCCCGGGGGGGCTGAACTATGGCTACACCTTC
clone size: .; J gene: TRBJ2-5; V gene: TRBV30; D gene: .; CDR3 protein: CASGQGGETQYF; CDR3 DNA: TGTGCTTCCGGACAGGGAGGGGAGACCCAGTACTTC
clone size: .; J gene: TRBJ2-1; V gene: TRBV7-6; D gene: .; CDR3 protein: CASSLDNEQFF; CDR3 DNA: TGTGCCAGCAGCTTAGACAATGAGCAGTTCTTC
clone size: .; J gene: TRBJ1-1; V gene: TRBV6-6; D gene: .; CDR3 protein: CASSYLQRNTEAFF; CDR3 DNA: TGTGCCAGCAGTTACTTACAGAGAAACACTGAAGCTTTCTTT
clone size: .; J gene: TRBJ2-3; V gene: TRBV27; D gene: TRBD2; CDR3 protein: CASSLSSGRARDTQYF; CDR3 DNA: TGTGCCAGCAGTTTATCAAGCGGGAGGGCCCGAGATACGCAGTATTTT
clone size: .; J gene: TRBJ2-6; V gene: TRBV18; D gene: .; CDR3 protein: CASSRTGFGANVLTF; CDR3 DNA: TGTGCCAGCTCACGAACAGGGTTTGGGGCCAACGTCCTGACTTTC
clone size: .; J gene: TRBJ2-5; V gene: TRBV5-4; D gene: .; CDR3 protein: CASSLEGQGRLEYF; CDR3 DNA: TGTGCCAGCAGCTTGGAGGGCCAGGGCCGGCTGGAGTACTTC
clone size: once; J gene: TRBJ1-4; V gene: TRBV6-1; D gene: .; CDR3 protein: CASSDGQAREKLFF; CDR3 DNA: TGTGCCAGCAGTGACGGGCAGGCCCGCGAAAAACTGTTTTTT
clone size: .; J gene: TRBJ1-4; V gene: TRBV5-1; D gene: .; CDR3 protein: CASSLIGATNEKLFF; CDR3 DNA: TGCGCCAGCAGCTTGATCGGAGCAACTAATGAAAAACTGTTTTTT
clone size: .; J gene: TRBJ1-6; V gene: TRBV6-5; D gene: .; CDR3 protein: CASSYSPARNSPLHF; CDR3 DNA: TGTGCCAGCAGTTACTCCCCCGCCAGGAATTCACCCCTCCACTTT
clone size: .; J gene: TRBJ1-1; V gene: TRBV13; D gene: .; CDR3 protein: CASKFGQLMNTEAFF; CDR3 DNA: TGTGCCAGCAAGTTCGGACAGCTAATGAACACTGAAGCTTTCTTT
clone size: .; J gene: TRBJ2-1; V gene: TRBV7-3; D gene: TRBD2; CDR3 protein: CASSSQAGVWNEQFF; CDR3 DNA: TGTGCCAGCAGCTCTCAAGCGGGAGTGTGGAATGAGCAGTTCTTC
clone size: once; J gene: TRBJ1-5; V gene: TRBV25-1; D gene: .; CDR3 protein: CASSVDSSNQPQHF; CDR3 DNA: TGTGCCAGCAGTGTGGACAGTAGCAATCAGCCCCAGCATTTT